This TCR beta chain was identified in a study of blood T cell repertoires in COVID-19. The authors' processing: The assay estimated nucleated cells by amplifying reference gene primers. TCRdb keeps only in-frame clones here, not all; method: immunoSEQ multiplex PCR. The V and J calls and the clone size are those of that table, but D and trimming were determined from the DNA. The sample has some 100,000 clones, roughly 88% seen once. The V end lost 3 bases, the J end lost 4 bases, and 13 bases lay between the germline ends. The CDR3 has 15 amino acids. Germline values: CDR1 WSHSY, CDR2 SAAADI. The chain couples TRBV10-2 to TRBJ1-3; D is undetermined. The specimen sequenced was peripheral blood. The TCR comes from a woman in her fifties or sixties with acute or convalescent COVID-19. The CDR3 region has the DNA TGCGCCAGCAGTGATATCTTGGGCCGAGGAAACACCATATATTTT. It specifies CASSDILGRGNTIYF.